The clone carrying this T cell receptor (beta chain) was seen ten or more times. Its antigen is as yet unknown. The sample is drawn from a study of T cells after posttransplantation cyclophosphamide. The CDR3 is made up of 15 amino acids. With 3 bases removed from V and 5 bases from J, the gap between germline ends came to 17 bases. Per the germline V gene, CDR1 is SGHRS and CDR2 is YFSETQ. Study-wide results and caveats: Recipient CMV seropositivity and CMV reactivation strongly tracked TRB clonality.

The table came from immunoSEQ multiplex PCR; TCRdb's copy has only in-frame clones and leaves some out. This sample comprises roughly 40,000 clones, none seen once only. The sample consisted of PBMCs. The chain couples TRBV5-1 to TRBJ1-1, with D hard to call. This TCR was recovered from a woman aged 45-65 years in good health and a related stem cell transplant donor. CDR3: CASSSESGIPTEAFF. The CDR3 bases are TGCGCCAGCAGCTCAGAATCAGGTATACCAACTGAAGCTTTCTTT. Combining the CDR3 with reference TRBV5-1 and TRBJ1-1 gives the whole variable domain KAGVTQTPRYLIKTRGQQVTLSCSPISGHRSVSWYQQTPGQGLQFLFEYFSETQRNKGNFPGRFSGRQFSNSRSEMNVSTLELGDSALYLCASSSESGIPTEAFFGQGTRLTVV.